The TCR beta chain under discussion was sequenced for a study of beta chain features in type 1 diabetes. Study outcomes and limitations: Shortening that was moderate but significant affected the TCRB CDR3s of Type 1 diabetes patients in all four CD4+ subsets. It was possible that PCR favored shorter templates, equally so in patients and controls. It was not settled here whether HLA type affects TCRB rearrangement.

The sequenced template was cDNA made from the entire isolated RNA. Data came from immunoSEQ multiplex PCR; TCRdb stores just in-frame clones and leaves some out. Among about 640,000 clones listed, around 12% were seen once. The authors sorted CD4+ naive, central memory, regulatory and stem cell-like memory cells via CD45RO/CCR7/CD25/CD127/CD95/CD27. Notes on this clone: Its target is unknown. Other DNA sequences from this sample encode an identical CDR3 as well.

V dropped 5 bases and J dropped 4; count of bases not matched to a gene: 4. CDR3 size: 14 residues. Germline V lookup: CDR1 SGHAT, CDR2 FQNNGV. The TCR originated in a man aged 30 to 39 with type 1 diabetes. The genes are TRBV11-2 and TRBJ1-5; 8 bases are a match to TRBD1. Sequencing was done on a sample of naive CD4+ T cells from blood. The CDR3 spells CASSLGQGNQPQHF. The DNA of the CDR3 is TGTGCCAGCAGCCTCGGACAGGGAAATCAGCCCCAGCATTTT. The full variable domain, its missing parts supplied by reference TRBV11-2 and TRBJ1-5, is EAGVAQSPRYKIIEKRQSVAFWCNPISGHATLYWYQQILGQGPKLLIQFQNNGVVDDSQLPKDRFSAERLKGVDSTLKIQPAKLEDSAVYLCASSLGQGNQPQHFGDGTRLSIL.